This T cell receptor beta chain is from a study of chemoradiotherapy in HPV16-positive cancers. Overall study: Candidate HPV-specific clones and shared TCR motifs came from a couple of HPV16-positive patients. The study, taken as a whole, reports: Only two HPV16-positive patients supplied the functional HPV-specificity definition. In HPV16-positive patients, HPV-responsive T-cell expansion tracked better recurrence-free survival. Candidate HPV-specific clones and E7-related TCR motifs grew in tumor during treatment.

The protocol was immunoSEQ multiplex PCR, while the TCRdb copy is restricted to in-frame clones and leaves out a portion. This table holds tens of thousands of clones, 89% found once. Points on this clone: What it recognizes is unknown.

This CDR3 is built from 16 residues. Germline V CDR1 and CDR2: WSHSY, SAAADI. V was clipped by 4 bases and J by 0 bases, with 15 bases between them. This TCR was sampled from a human donor with HPV-associated anogenital cancer. This sample comprised blood, obtained from a patient who underwent chemoradiotherapy. The chain joins TRBV10-2 to TRBJ1-1, with a tentative D call TRBD1 (6 bases). The CDR3 DNA reads TGCGCCAGCAGTGTCCCAGCAGGACAGTTGAACACTGAAGCTTTCTTT. It is translated as CASSVPAGQLNTEAFF.